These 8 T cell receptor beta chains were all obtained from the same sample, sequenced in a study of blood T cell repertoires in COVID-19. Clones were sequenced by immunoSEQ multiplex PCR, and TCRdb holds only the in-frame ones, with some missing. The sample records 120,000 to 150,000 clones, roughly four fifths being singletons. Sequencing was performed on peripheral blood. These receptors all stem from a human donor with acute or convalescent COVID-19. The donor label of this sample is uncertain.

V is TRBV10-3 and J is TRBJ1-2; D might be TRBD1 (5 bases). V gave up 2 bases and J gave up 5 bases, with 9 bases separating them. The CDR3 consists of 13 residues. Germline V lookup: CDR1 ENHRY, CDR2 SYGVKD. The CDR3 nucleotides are TGTGCCATCAGTGAGGACGGGGGATATGGCTACACCTTC. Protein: CAISEDGGYGYTF.

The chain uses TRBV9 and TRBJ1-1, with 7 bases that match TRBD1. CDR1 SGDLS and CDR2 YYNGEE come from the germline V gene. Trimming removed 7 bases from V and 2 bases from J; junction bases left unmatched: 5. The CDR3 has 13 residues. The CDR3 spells CASAKGGNTEAFF. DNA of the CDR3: TGTGCCAGCGCCAAAGGGGGCAACACTGAAGCTTTCTTT.

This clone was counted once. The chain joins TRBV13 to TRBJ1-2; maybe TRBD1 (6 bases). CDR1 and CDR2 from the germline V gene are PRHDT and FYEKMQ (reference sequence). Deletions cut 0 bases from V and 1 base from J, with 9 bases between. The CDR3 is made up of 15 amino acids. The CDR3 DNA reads TGTGCCAGCAGCTTAGGGACAGGTCGTAACTATGGCTACACCTTC. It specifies CASSLGTGRNYGYTF.

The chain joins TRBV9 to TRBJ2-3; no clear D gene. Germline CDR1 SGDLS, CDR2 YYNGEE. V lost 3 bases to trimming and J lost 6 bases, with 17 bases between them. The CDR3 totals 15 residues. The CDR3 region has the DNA TGTGCCAGCAGCGCATCCTCCTGGCAGGCGGATACGCAGTATTTT. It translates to CASSASSWQADTQYF.

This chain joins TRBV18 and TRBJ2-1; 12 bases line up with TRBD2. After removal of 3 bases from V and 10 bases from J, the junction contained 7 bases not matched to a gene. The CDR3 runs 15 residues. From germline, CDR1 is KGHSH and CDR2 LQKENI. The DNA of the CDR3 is TGTGCCAGCTCACCCTGGACTAGCGGGGTCAGGGAGCAGTTCTTC. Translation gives CASSPWTSGVREQFF.

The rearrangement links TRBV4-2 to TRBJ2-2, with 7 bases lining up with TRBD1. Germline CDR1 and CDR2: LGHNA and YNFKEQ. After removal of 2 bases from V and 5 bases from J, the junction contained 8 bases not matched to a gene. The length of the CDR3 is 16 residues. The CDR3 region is CASSQLSGTDTGELFF. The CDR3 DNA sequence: TGTGCCAGCAGCCAACTTTCCGGGACAGATACCGGGGAGCTGTTTTTT.

CDR3 residues: CASSQGTANYGYTF. CDR3 DNA sequence: TGCGCCAGCAGCCAAGGGACAGCTAACTATGGCTACACCTTC. The chain recombines TRBV5-1 with TRBJ1-2; 7 nucleotides match TRBD1. The trim removed 4 bases at V and 0 bases at J, leaving 3 bases unmatched. Germline V lookup: CDR1 SGHRS, CDR2 YFSETQ. There are 14 residues in the CDR3.

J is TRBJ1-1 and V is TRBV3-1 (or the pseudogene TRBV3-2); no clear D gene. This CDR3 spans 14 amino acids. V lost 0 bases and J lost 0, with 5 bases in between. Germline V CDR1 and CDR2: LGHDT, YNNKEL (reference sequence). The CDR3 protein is CASSQDTVNTEAFF. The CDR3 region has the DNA TGTGCCAGCAGCCAAGATACGGTGAACACTGAAGCTTTCTTT.